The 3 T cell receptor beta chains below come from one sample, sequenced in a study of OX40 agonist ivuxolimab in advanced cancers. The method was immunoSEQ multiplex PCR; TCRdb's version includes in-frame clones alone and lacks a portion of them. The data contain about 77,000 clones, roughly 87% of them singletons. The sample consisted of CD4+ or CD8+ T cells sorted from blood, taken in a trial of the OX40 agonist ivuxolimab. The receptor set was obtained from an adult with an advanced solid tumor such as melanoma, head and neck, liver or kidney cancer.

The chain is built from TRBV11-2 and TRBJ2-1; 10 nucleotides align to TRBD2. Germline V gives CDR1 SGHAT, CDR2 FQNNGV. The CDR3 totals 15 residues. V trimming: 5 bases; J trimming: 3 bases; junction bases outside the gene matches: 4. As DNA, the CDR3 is TGTGCCAGCAGCCTTTTAGCGGGGGGCTACAATGAGCAGTTCTTC. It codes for CASSLLAGGYNEQFF.

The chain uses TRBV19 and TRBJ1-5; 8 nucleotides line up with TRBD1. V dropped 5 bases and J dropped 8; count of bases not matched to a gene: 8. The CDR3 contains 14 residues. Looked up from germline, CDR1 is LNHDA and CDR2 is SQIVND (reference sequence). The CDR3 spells CASSEGQGVEPQHF. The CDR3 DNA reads TGTGCCAGTAGTGAAGGACAGGGAGTAGAGCCCCAGCATTTT.

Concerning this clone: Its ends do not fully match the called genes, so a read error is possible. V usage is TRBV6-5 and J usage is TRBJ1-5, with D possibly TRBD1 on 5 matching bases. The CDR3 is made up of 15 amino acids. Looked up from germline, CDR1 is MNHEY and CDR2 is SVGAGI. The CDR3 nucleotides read TGTGCCAGCAGTTACTCGCAACAGGAGGCTCAGGCCCAGCATTTT. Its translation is CASSYSQQEAQAQHF.